The 10 T cell receptor beta chains in this list originate from one sample, sequenced in a study of a mutant IDH1 vaccine in newly diagnosed glioma (dated by TCRdb to the early 2020s). Library creation used the immunoSEQ multiplex PCR assay. TCRdb took over this immuneACCESS table, retaining in-frame rearrangements with V and J assigned. Such tables are incomplete; in checked studies, under half of the missing clones stem from an unresolved V gene, and the remainder is unexplained. In all, the sample holds about 50,000 clones, and about four fifths of those were seen once. 3.5% to 4.5% of the sample rests with the top ten. These TCRs' antigens remain unknown. The time point label, read with the paper, signifies: week 47, end of study. Each vaccine dose, consisting of 300 ug of a 20-mer mutant IDH1 peptide in Montanide, was administered subcutaneously with topical imiquimod. The sample consisted of PBMCs, taken from a glioma patient whose treatment included an IDH1 peptide vaccine. The origin of the receptors is a woman aged 25 to 39 with glioma. Some clones in this sample may be carry-over from other donors' samples.

This chain links TRBV6-4 with TRBJ1-2; D gene uncertain. V dropped 10 bases and J dropped 4 bases, with 10 bases sitting between them. The CDR3 runs 11 residues. Germline V gene lookup returns CDR1 MRHNA and CDR2 SNTAGT. The CDR3 region has the DNA TGTGCCACCCGGGTGGGCTATGGCTACACCTTC. Protein sequence: CATRVGYGYTF.

The rearrangement joins TRBV14 to TRBJ2-7, with D perhaps TRBD1 (6 bases). The CDR3 covers 16 residues. The V end lost 0 bases, the J end lost 2 bases, and 14 bases lay between the germline ends. Germline CDR1 and CDR2: SGHDN and FVKESK. The CDR3 sequence: CASSQDPGHVPYEQYF. CDR3 sequence (DNA): TGTGCCAGCAGCCAAGATCCGGGACATGTTCCCTACGAGCAGTACTTC.

The genes are TRBV9 and TRBJ1-1, with a weak D call TRBD1 (6 bases). The ends were cut back, 3 bases at V and 6 bases at J, with 15 bases in the middle. Germline V lookup: CDR1 SGDLS, CDR2 YYNGEE. CDR3 length: 14 amino acids. The CDR3 coding sequence is TGTGCCAGCAGCGGAACAGGGAAGGAGGCTGAAGCTTTCTTT. As protein: CASSGTGKEAEAFF.

V gene TRBV25-1 combines with J gene TRBJ2-5, with D tentatively TRBD1 or TRBD2 (7 bases each). The V gene's germline CDR1 is MGHDK and CDR2 SYGVNS. The V end lost 3 bases, the J end lost 6 bases, and 11 bases lay between the germline ends. The CDR3 is 13 residues long. The CDR3 spells CASSEGGGKTQYF. The CDR3 coding sequence is TGTGCCAGCAGTGAGGGAGGGGGCAAGACCCAGTACTTC.

The V call is TRBV18, the J call TRBJ1-1; tentatively, D is TRBD1 (5 bases). CDR1 and CDR2 from the germline V gene are KGHSH and LQKENI. Deletions cut 3 bases from V and 8 bases from J, with 13 bases between. This CDR3 contains 13 residues. The CDR3 sequence: CASSPETVLEAFF. As DNA, the CDR3 is TGTGCCAGCTCACCGGAGACAGTCCTAGAAGCTTTCTTT. Filled out from reference TRBV18 and TRBJ1-1, the complete variable domain reads NAGVMQNPRHLVRRRGQEARLRCSPMKGHSHVYWYRQLPEEGLKFMVYLQKENIIDESGMPKERFSAEFPKEGPSILRIQQVVRGDSAAYFCASSPETVLEAFFGQGTRLTVV.

V gene TRBV6-4 combines with J gene TRBJ1-1; D might be TRBD1 (5 bases). The V end lost 3 bases, the J end lost 1 base, and 9 bases lay between the germline ends. Germline V lookup: CDR1 MRHNA, CDR2 SNTAGT. The CDR3 covers 14 residues. The CDR3 region is CASSEGGENTEAFF. The CDR3 nucleotides read TGTGCCAGCAGTGAGGGGGGAGAGAACACTGAAGCTTTCTTT.

This clone was counted a single time. CDR3 sequence (DNA): TGTGCCAGCAGCGTAGCACAGAAAGAGACCCAGTACTTC. Residues: CASSVAQKETQYF. V and J are TRBV9 and TRBJ2-5; D unclear. CDR3 size: 13 residues. Trimming left V 0 bases short and J 3 bases short, with 6 bases between. Germline V lookup: CDR1 SGDLS, CDR2 YYNGEE.

This clone was found a few times. This chain links TRBV7-2 with TRBJ2-7; D remains unclear. CDR1 is SGHTA and CDR2 is FQGNSA in the germline V gene. The V and J ends lost 5 bases and 2 bases respectively, with 16 bases between them. CDR3 length equals 15 residues. The CDR3 reads CASSLGWDSPYEQYF. The CDR3 nucleotides are TGTGCCAGCAGCCTGGGATGGGATTCCCCCTACGAGCAGTACTTC.

The chain uses TRBV5-5 and TRBJ1-2; 7 positions match TRBD1. The germline CDR1 and CDR2 sequences are SGHKS and YYEKEE (reference sequence). After removal of 4 bases from V and 1 base from J, the junction contained 4 bases not matched to a gene. The CDR3 is 14 residues long. The CDR3: CASSTRDSNYGYTF. For the CDR3, the DNA is TGTGCCAGCAGCACAAGGGACAGTAACTATGGCTACACCTTC. The complete variable domain, with remaining parts taken from reference TRBV5-5 and TRBJ1-2, reads DAGVTQSPTHLIKTRGQQVTLRCSPISGHKSVSWYQQVLGQGPQFIFQYYEKEERGRGNFPDRFSARQFPNYSSELNVNALLLGDSALYLCASSTRDSNYGYTFGSGTRLTVV.

This chain connects TRBV11-2 to TRBJ2-7; no reliable D call. This CDR3 has 12 residues. V was shortened by 5 bases and J by 3 bases, with 8 bases between the two germline ends. Germline V gives CDR1 SGHAT, CDR2 FQNNGV. As DNA, the CDR3 is TGTGCCAGCAGCCGGACCCTCTACGAGCAGTACTTC. Amino acids: CASSRTLYEQYF.